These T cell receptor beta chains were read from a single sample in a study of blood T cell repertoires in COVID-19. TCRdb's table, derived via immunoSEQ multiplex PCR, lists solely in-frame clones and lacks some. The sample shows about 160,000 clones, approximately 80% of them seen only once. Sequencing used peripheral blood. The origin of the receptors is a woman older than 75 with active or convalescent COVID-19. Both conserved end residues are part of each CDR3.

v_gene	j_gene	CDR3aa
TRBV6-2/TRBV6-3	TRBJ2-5	CASSYPTPGLKETQYF
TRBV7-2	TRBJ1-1	CASSLVYRGHTEAFF
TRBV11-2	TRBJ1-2	CASSSDRGGGYTF
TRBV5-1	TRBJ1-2	CASSSSPGANYGYTF
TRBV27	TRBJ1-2	CASSYSGDRVGGYTF
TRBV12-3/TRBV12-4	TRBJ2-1	CASSLERNEQFF
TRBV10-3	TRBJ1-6	CAISELPGDNSPLHF
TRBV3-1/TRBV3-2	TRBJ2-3	CASSQGLAGEADTQYF
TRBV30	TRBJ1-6	CAWRTGDPWRNSPLHF
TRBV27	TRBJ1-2	CASSFYFAGQNYYGYTF
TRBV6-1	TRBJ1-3	CASSEGGAVSGNTIYF
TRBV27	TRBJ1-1	CASSSVLLNTEAFF
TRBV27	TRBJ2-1	CASSSSVGRGSYNEQFF
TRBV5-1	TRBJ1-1	CASSSDQGRTEAFF
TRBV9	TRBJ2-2	CASSASPGQGAFGELFF
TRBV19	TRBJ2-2	CASSISGRELFF
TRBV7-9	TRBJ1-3	CASGLSSGNTIYF
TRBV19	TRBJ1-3	CASSRDRGTTGNTIYF
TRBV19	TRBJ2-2	CASSIWRQNTGELFF
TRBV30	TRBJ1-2	CAWSKQGRDYGYTF
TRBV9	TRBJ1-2	CASSVATGAGGYTF
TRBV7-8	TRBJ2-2	CASSSVAGELFF
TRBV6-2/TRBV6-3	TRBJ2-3	CASSGRGKNTDTQYF
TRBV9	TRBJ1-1	CASSSRTGTEAFF
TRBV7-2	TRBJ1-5	CASSLERRLSNQPQHF
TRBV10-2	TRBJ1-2	CASSQGSPSGYTF
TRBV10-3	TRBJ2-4	CATGQGAAKNIQYF
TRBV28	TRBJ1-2	CASSLGGGIYGYTF
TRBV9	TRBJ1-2	CASSAEQGVTYGYTF
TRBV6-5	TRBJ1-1	CASSYGQTNTEAFF
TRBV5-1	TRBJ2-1	CASSLDPGGNEQFF
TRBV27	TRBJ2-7	CASSPSGTVEQYF
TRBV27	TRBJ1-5	CASSTGQDQPQHF
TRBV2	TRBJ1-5	CASSPRAGGVVGQPQHF
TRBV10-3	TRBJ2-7	CAISNRGQSSYEQYF
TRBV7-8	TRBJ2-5	CASSPTYSGETQYF
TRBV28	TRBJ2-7	CASSQGTLSSYEQYF
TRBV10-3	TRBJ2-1	CAINTGGNNEQFF